The clone carrying this TCR beta chain has just one count. The antigen remains unidentified. These data are taken from a study of glioma-infiltrating T cells after dendritic cell vaccination. General study points: No direct clonality-survival link was found; a diverse polyclonal response may matter.

The time point denotes: after dendritic cell vaccination, including at tumor progression/relapse. PBMC sampling occurred before vaccination, two weeks after the third dose, and at progression. The table came from immunoSEQ multiplex PCR; TCRdb's copy has only in-frame clones and leaves some out. This table holds about 46,000 clones, 89% found once. The V end was cut by 4 bases, the J end by 0 bases, with 9 bases between. This CDR3 contains 14 residues. Germline loops: CDR1 MNHEY, CDR2 SVGAGI. The chain combines TRBV6-5 with TRBJ1-1; D remains unclear. The TCR sequence derives from a human donor with glioblastoma. The input for sequencing was blood, taken after dendritic cell vaccination. The chain's CDR3 is CASSSRQMNTEAFF. The CDR3 nucleotides read TGTGCCAGCAGTTCGAGGCAGATGAACACTGAAGCTTTCTTT.